This T cell receptor (beta chain) was sequenced during a study of cytomegalovirus exposure and HLA in healthy donors listed by TCRdb under 2017. Regarding the complete study: According to a later analysis, the roughly 130 validation repertoires were produced on the same platform as the approximately 600 repertoires of the first cohort. The study aimed to test whether cataloging public T cell receptors could reveal signatures of past pathogen exposure. Along with the 666-subject first cohort, a separate validation cohort of over a hundred different subjects was used. To predict cytomegalovirus infection status, the study combined high-throughput TCR immunosequencing, statistical association of individual TCRs with disease status, and machine learning. Broad study findings and their caveats: A later analysis lacked HLA typing for the validation cohort, so it scored co-occurrence in that cohort across all 110 or so repertoires. It was suggested by the authors that the approach could potentially be generalized to other disease states and immunological phenotypes. A total of roughly 160 TCR beta chains were listed by the study as associated with cytomegalovirus. The classifier was reported to diagnose cytomegalovirus status with high specificity and sensitivity in both the original and validation cohorts. Most TCR sequences were seen in very few donors, while some public TCRs were found in many individuals. In a later analysis, TCRs clustered in the first cohort were found to also tend to co-occur in the roughly 120 validation repertoires, with 90% to 95% of cluster scores above 0. Three of the identified cytomegalovirus-associated TCR beta chains were confirmed in vitro to be specific for cytomegalovirus antigens.

Of note for this clone: Its antigen has not been determined. No qualities accompany the bases; no much larger clone lies one base away.

The library relied on the immunoSEQ multiplex PCR assay. The paper's processing steps were these. A statistical classification framework was built for diagnosing cytomegalovirus status from the catalog of TCR beta chain sequences. The table comes from immuneACCESS by way of TCRdb, which keeps in-frame sequences with V and J called. Part of the clones is missing from these tables; in studies checked, under half for an unresolved V gene and the rest for unknown reasons. For V, J and clone size, that table is used; D and trimming come from the DNA. The sample table records approximately 280,000 clones; 85% to 90% of these occur just once. Jointly, the top ten make up approximately 0.9% of the sample. The cysteine opens and the phenylalanine closes a CDR3 of 13 amino acids. The read is trimmed to its CDR3 DNA, 39 bases read in frame from base 1. The germline V gene (reference sequence) supplies CDR1 SGHKS and CDR2 YYEKEE. The V and J ends are trimmed by 3 bases and 3 bases, leaving 10 bases between them.

The donors were included in the validation cohort of approximately 120 subjects, a group kept apart from the approximately 690-subject first cohort. Recombination linked TRBV5-5 to TRBJ2-7; a tentative D call is TRBD2 (5 bases match). This sequence originates from a woman aged 18-30 years in good health and CMV-seronegative. Sequenced input: PBMCs. The nucleotides read TGTGCCAGCAGCTGGGTGGCGGGCTACGAGCAGTACTTC. It encodes CASSWVAGYEQYF. Outside the CDR3, residues come from the reference TRBV5-5 and TRBJ2-7 proteins, so the full variable domain is: DAGVTQSPTHLIKTRGQQVTLRCSPISGHKSVSWYQQVLGQGPQFIFQYYEKEERGRGNFPDRFSARQFPNYSSELNVNALLLGDSALYLCASSWVAGYEQYFGPGTRLTVT.